Listed here are 10 T cell receptor beta chains from one sample, sequenced in a study of T cell responses to AZD1222 COVID-19 vaccine. The data were produced by immunoSEQ multiplex PCR, yet TCRdb's version contains in-frame clones alone and is incomplete. The sample has hundreds of thousands of clones, 90% to 95% seen once. The sample in question was peripheral blood, obtained 28 days after the second AZD1222 dose. The receptors derive from an adult who received the AZD1222 COVID-19 vaccine.

About this clone itself: The same CDR3 also results from other DNA sequences found in this sample. The chain's CDR3 is CASSSGQGLGYTF. Here the CDR3 DNA reads TGTGCCAGCAGTTCGGGACAGGGCCTTGGCTACACCTTC. V gene TRBV28 combines with J gene TRBJ1-2; 9 bases fit TRBD1. This CDR3 spans 13 amino acids. The J segment lost 7 bases and the V segment lost 4 bases, leaving 4 bases of the junction unmatched. Germline V gene data show CDR1 as MDHEN and CDR2 as SYDVKM.

The J gene is TRBJ2-7, the V gene TRBV7-6; D might be TRBD1 (6 bases). Trimming stripped 4 bases from V and 6 bases from J, with 16 bases between. From germline, CDR1 is SGHVS and CDR2 FNYEAQ. This CDR3 contains 14 residues. The CDR3 reads CASSYGQPAGEQYF. CDR3 coding DNA: TGTGCCAGCAGCTACGGACAGCCGGCGGGCGAGCAGTACTTC.

The chain is built from TRBV5-6 and TRBJ2-2; a possible D gene is TRBD1 (5 bases). CDR1 and CDR2 from the germline V gene are SGHDT and YYEEEE. The CDR3 runs to 14 residues. The germline V and J ends were trimmed by 4 bases and 7 bases, with 14 bases remaining between them. CDR3 nucleotides: TGTGCCAGCAGCCGGACACCTCGGAACGGGGAGCTGTTTTTT. Translation gives CASSRTPRNGELFF. Full variable domain (outside the CDR3, taken from reference TRBV5-6 and TRBJ2-2): DAGVTQSPTHLIKTRGQQVTLRCSPKSGHDTVSWYQQALGQGPQFIFQYYEEEERQRGNFPDRFSGHQFPNYSSELNVNALLLGDSALYLCASSRTPRNGELFFGEGSRLTVL.

DNA of the CDR3: TGTGCCAGCAGTTTCCTTCGGAGAACGAACAATGAGCAGTTCTTC. Protein sequence: CASSFLRRTNNEQFF. The V gene is TRBV6-5, the J gene TRBJ2-1; no clear D gene. Germline assignment: CDR1 MNHEY and CDR2 SVGAGI. This CDR3 is 15 amino acids long. The V end lost 4 bases, the J end lost 5 bases, and 15 bases lay between the germline ends.

The chain links TRBV19 to TRBJ1-1; unclear D gene. Germline assignment: CDR1 LNHDA and CDR2 SQIVND (reference sequence). CDR3 length: 12 amino acids. V dropped 6 bases and J dropped 5 bases, with 10 bases sitting between them. CDR3 region: CASRRTGTEAFF. In DNA, the CDR3 is TGTGCCAGTAGACGGACGGGTACTGAAGCTTTCTTT.

The chain combines TRBV5-1 with TRBJ1-4, with D unclear. Between the trimmed V and J ends, which lost 5 bases and 3 bases, there was a span of 11 bases. Per germline, CDR1 SGHRS and CDR2 YFSETQ. CDR3 length equals 14 residues. For the CDR3, the DNA is TGCGCCAGCAGTCAAGATCCAGCTAATGAAAAACTGTTTTTT. Translating gives CASSQDPANEKLFF.

The chain has TRBV9 and TRBJ1-2; TRBD1 is a possible D gene (5 bases). The germline gives CDR1 SGDLS, CDR2 YYNGEE. The ends were cut back, 2 bases at V and 2 bases at J, with 25 bases in the middle. There are 19 residues in the CDR3. CDR3 nucleotides: TGTGCCAGCAGCGTCGGAATCATAGCGGCAGGGCACTTAAACTATGGCTACACCTTC. It codes for CASSVGIIAAGHLNYGYTF.

The CDR3 is CASSRTSGKAGELFF. In nucleotides, the CDR3 is TGTGCCAGCAGCCGGACTAGCGGGAAGGCCGGGGAGCTGTTTTTT. The chain joins TRBV5-4 to TRBJ2-2; 12 bases align to TRBD2. The CDR3 consists of 15 residues. CDR1 and CDR2 from the germline V gene are SGHNT and YYREEE (reference sequence). After removal of 4 bases from V and 6 bases from J, the junction contained 4 bases not matched to a gene.

The chain combines TRBV7-9 with TRBJ1-4; 7 bases are shared with TRBD1. The CDR3 runs 16 residues. Germline CDR1 SEHNR, CDR2 FQNEAQ (reference sequence). The J segment lost 4 bases and the V segment lost 4 bases, leaving 9 bases of the junction unmatched. The CDR3 region is CASSWLQGSGNEKLFF. CDR3 nucleotide sequence: TGTGCCAGCAGCTGGCTACAGGGGTCGGGTAATGAAAAACTGTTTTTT.

This clone appeared a single time. The genes are TRBV7-9 and TRBJ2-1; D is possibly TRBD2 (6 bases). V was shortened by 2 bases and J by 8 bases, with 19 bases between the two germline ends. Germline V gene lookup returns CDR1 SEHNR and CDR2 FQNEAQ (reference sequence). The length of the CDR3 is 16 residues. In nucleotides, the CDR3 is TGTGCCAGCAGCTTACTCCGCGGAGGGGTAATCGATGAGCAGTTCTTC. It yields the protein CASSLLRGGVIDEQFF. Using reference TRBV7-9 and TRBJ2-1 for the parts outside the CDR3, the full variable domain is DTGVSQNPRHKITKRGQNVTFRCDPISEHNRLYWYRQTLGQGPEFLTYFQNEAQLEKSRLLSDRFSAERPKGSFSTLEIQRTEQGDSAMYLCASSLLRGGVIDEQFFGPGTRLTVL.